These 29 T cell receptor beta chains share one sample of origin, sequenced in a study of cytomegalovirus exposure and HLA in healthy donors. The PCR ran on 60 Vbeta and 13 Jbeta primers. Sequencing was performed with immunoSEQ multiplex PCR; in TCRdb, only in-frame clones are kept and a portion is missing. The sample includes more than 55,000 clones, roughly 80% seen only once; the top ten take roughly 4%. Sequenced input: PBMCs. Every receptor here comes from a man aged 25-45 years in good health and CMV-seronegative.

The chain couples TRBV5-8 to TRBJ1-2; possibly TRBD1 for D (6 bases). This CDR3 spans 13 amino acids. Germline V gene data show CDR1 as SGHTS and CDR2 as YDEGEE. V was shortened by 3 bases and J by 7 bases, with 13 bases between the two germline ends. The CDR3 region has the DNA TGTGCCAGCAGCTCAGGACAGACCCGTGGCTACACCTTC. It yields the protein CASSSGQTRGYTF. The full variable domain, its missing parts supplied by reference TRBV5-8 and TRBJ1-2, is EAGVTQSPTHLIKTRGQQATLRCSPISGHTSVYWYQQALGLGLQFLLWYDEGEERNRGNFPPRFSGRQFPNYSSELNVNALELEDSALYLCASSSGQTRGYTFGSGTRLTVV.

This clone was recorded a few times. The chain combines TRBV6-5 with TRBJ2-7; D is perhaps TRBD2 (5 bases). Looked up from germline, CDR1 is MNHEY and CDR2 is SVGAGI. The CDR3 spans 13 residues. Trimming removed 7 bases from V and 1 base from J, with 11 bases in between. In DNA form, the CDR3 reads TGTGCCAGCAATAACGGGAATTCCTACGAGCAGTACTTC. Translating gives CASNNGNSYEQYF.

The rearrangement links TRBV7-3 to TRBJ2-2; 8 bases map to TRBD2. Germline V gives CDR1 SGHTA, CDR2 FQGTGA. J was trimmed by 6 bases and V by 5 bases; bases with no gene match: 11. The CDR3 loop spans 16 amino acids. The CDR3 sequence is CASSLQGTSKAGELFF. In DNA, the CDR3 is TGTGCCAGCAGCCTCCAGGGGACTAGTAAAGCCGGGGAGCTGTTTTTT.

V gene TRBV11-2 combines with J gene TRBJ2-7; 7 bases line up with TRBD2. The junction had 11 bases not matched to a gene; V was cut back by 5 bases and J by 4 bases. The CDR3 covers 15 residues. Germline CDR1 reads SGHAT; CDR2 reads FQNNGV. CDR3 protein: CASSPGLAAVYEQYF. CDR3 in DNA: TGTGCCAGCAGCCCGGGGCTAGCGGCAGTTTACGAGCAGTACTTC.

This clone was seen a handful of times. The V and J genes are TRBV6-1 and TRBJ2-7; 10 nucleotides line up with TRBD2. The CDR3 runs 15 residues. Germline-derived CDR1 and CDR2 are MNHNS and SASEGT. The trim removed 0 bases at V and 5 bases at J, leaving 4 bases unmatched. CDR3 residues: CASSEAASGSNEQYF. The CDR3 coding sequence is TGTGCCAGCAGTGAAGCGGCTAGCGGGAGCAACGAGCAGTACTTC.

The gene calls are TRBV29-1 and TRBJ1-2, with 9 bases fitting TRBD1. Per the germline V gene, CDR1 is SQVTM and CDR2 is ANQGSEA. The CDR3 contains 14 residues. The V segment lost 0 bases and the J segment 7 bases; nucleotides outside the gene matches: 6. The CDR3 DNA reads TGCAGCGTTGAAGATCGAGGGACAGGGTCTGGCTACACCTTC. Translation gives CSVEDRGTGSGYTF.

V and J are TRBV9 and TRBJ2-1; TRBD2 matches 10 bases. The J segment lost 1 base and the V segment lost 4 bases, leaving 11 bases of the junction unmatched. Germline V gene data show CDR1 as SGDLS and CDR2 as YYNGEE. The CDR3 has 18 residues. The CDR3 sequence is CASSLRQREGLSYNEQFF. The DNA for the CDR3 is TGTGCCAGCAGCCTGCGTCAGCGGGAGGGCCTTTCCTACAATGAGCAGTTCTTC.

V is TRBV6-4 and J is TRBJ2-3; 8 positions agree with TRBD1. Germline V gene sequence: CDR1 MRHNA, CDR2 SNTAGT. This CDR3 comprises 19 residues. V trimming: 10 bases; J trimming: 6 bases; junction bases outside the gene matches: 27. CDR3 DNA sequence: TGTGCCACCCCGTCCCGGACAGGGTGTCCTGCCGCCCCTTCGGATACGCAGTATTTT. Its translation: CATPSRTGCPAAPSDTQYF.

This sequence joins TRBV4-3 and TRBJ2-3; no reliable D call. CDR3 length: 13 residues. Trimming shortened V by 3 bases and J by 0 bases, and 4 bases separated the two germline ends. Germline V gene data show CDR1 as LGHNA and CDR2 as YSLEER. The CDR3 DNA sequence: TGCGCCAGCAGCCACGGGAGCACAGATACGCAGTATTTT. Translating gives CASSHGSTDTQYF.

For the CDR3, the DNA is TGTGCCAGCAGCTTGGGAAGAGTAGATTCACCCCTCCACTTT. Encoded protein: CASSLGRVDSPLHF. J is TRBJ1-6 and V is TRBV5-6; D not resolved. CDR3 length: 14 residues. From germline, CDR1 is SGHDT and CDR2 YYEEEE. The V end was cut by 0 bases, the J end by 8 bases, with 9 bases between.

The chain uses TRBV15 and TRBJ2-1; possible D gene TRBD2, 6 bases. Germline assignment: CDR1 LNHNV and CDR2 YYDKDF (reference sequence). The CDR3 loop spans 17 amino acids. V shed 3 bases and J shed 3 bases, with 18 bases lying between them. The CDR3 nucleotides are TGTGCCACCAGCAGTTTGACTAGTGCCCCGAACTACAATGAGCAGTTCTTC. It translates to CATSSLTSAPNYNEQFF. Drawing the rest from reference TRBV15 and TRBJ2-1, the complete variable domain is DAMVIQNPRYQVTQFGKPVTLSCSQTLNHNVMYWYQQKSSQAPKLLFHYYDKDFNNEADTPDNFQSRRPNTSFCFLDIRSPGLGDTAMYLCATSSLTSAPNYNEQFFGPGTRLTVL.

In this sample, this clone turned up a few times. This sequence joins TRBV10-2 and TRBJ1-1; D is perhaps TRBD1 (5 bases). This CDR3 comprises 13 residues. Germline V lookup: CDR1 WSHSY, CDR2 SAAADI. The ends were cut back, 2 bases at V and 3 bases at J, with 7 bases in the middle. DNA for the CDR3: TGCGCCAGCAGTGAGGGACACTACACTGAAGCTTTCTTT. Translating gives CASSEGHYTEAFF.

This clone has only a few counts. This chain connects TRBV10-3 to TRBJ2-7; tentative D call: TRBD2 (5 bases). Per the germline V gene, CDR1 is ENHRY and CDR2 is SYGVKD. The CDR3 length is 14 residues. The ends were cut back, 4 bases at V and 3 bases at J, with 13 bases in the middle. The CDR3 DNA is TGTGCCATCAGTGCGGCGGGCTTCTACTACGAGCAGTACTTC. Translating it yields CAISAAGFYYEQYF.

DNA of the CDR3: TGTGCCAGCAGCTCGCAGGGGGGAAATCAGCCCCAGCATTTT. Its translation is CASSSQGGNQPQHF. The chain carries TRBV7-2 and TRBJ1-5; the match to TRBD1 covers 7 bases. In germline, CDR1 is SGHTA, CDR2 FQGNSA. J gave up 4 bases and V 4 bases, and 4 bases lay outside the gene matches. CDR3 size: 14 residues.

The rearrangement links TRBV7-2 to TRBJ1-6; 7 positions match TRBD1. This CDR3 contains 15 residues. J was trimmed by 7 bases and V by 5 bases; bases with no gene match: 8. Germline V gives CDR1 SGHTA, CDR2 FQGNSA. The CDR3 loop reads CASSVPGQRNSPLHF. The CDR3 nucleotides are TGTGCCAGCAGCGTTCCGGGACAGCGAAATTCACCCCTCCACTTT. The variable domain in full, completed from reference TRBV7-2 and TRBJ1-6, reads GAGVSQSPSNKVTEKGKDVELRCDPISGHTALYWYRQSLGQGLEFLIYFQGNSAPDKSGLPSDRFSAERTGGSVSTLTIQRTQQEDSAVYLCASSVPGQRNSPLHFGNGTRLTVT.

The gene calls are TRBV6-5 and TRBJ2-5; the D is unclear. The V end lost 4 bases, the J end lost 2 bases, and 11 bases lay between the germline ends. This CDR3 spans 14 amino acids. Germline CDR1 reads MNHEY; CDR2 reads SVGAGI. CDR3 coding DNA: TGTGCCAGCAGTTTCTCCGGAGCGCAAGAGACCCAGTACTTC. This encodes CASSFSGAQETQYF.

J is TRBJ1-6 and V is TRBV27, with 9 bases that match TRBD1. Trimming removed 4 bases from V and 10 bases from J; junction bases left unmatched: 14. This CDR3 comprises 17 residues. Germline loops: CDR1 MNHEY, CDR2 SMNVEV (reference sequence). The CDR3 bases are TGTGCCAGCAGTTCCGGGACAGGGAGTTTTTCACAATCACCCCTCCACTTT. As protein: CASSSGTGSFSQSPLHF.

The genes are TRBV18 and TRBJ2-1; 16 nucleotides agree with TRBD2. Trimming at V came to 4 bases and at J to 2 bases, leaving 5 bases not matched to a gene. This CDR3 has 18 amino acids. Looked up from germline, CDR1 is KGHSH and CDR2 is LQKENI. CDR3 region: CASSLRGTSGGAYNEQFF. The DNA of the CDR3 is TGTGCCAGCTCACTACGAGGGACTAGCGGGGGGGCCTACAATGAGCAGTTCTTC.

The V and J genes are TRBV9 and TRBJ2-3; 12 bases match TRBD1. The CDR3 runs to 18 residues. CDR1 is SGDLS, CDR2 YYNGEE, per germline. The V segment lost 1 base and the J segment 4 bases; nucleotides outside the gene matches: 10. The CDR3 protein is CASSVNPGTGGISDTQYF. CDR3 in DNA: TGTGCCAGCAGCGTAAACCCCGGGACAGGGGGCATTTCAGATACGCAGTATTTT. The variable domain in full, with the rest retrieved from reference TRBV9 and TRBJ2-3, is DSGVTQTPKHLITATGQRVTLRCSPRSGDLSVYWYQQSLDQGLQFLIQYYNGEERAKGNILERFSAQQFPDLHSELNLSSLELGDSALYFCASSVNPGTGGISDTQYFGPGTRLTVL.

Only a few counts were recorded for this clone. J is TRBJ2-4 and V is TRBV6-5; possibly TRBD2 for D (6 bases). From germline, CDR1 is MNHEY and CDR2 SVGAGI. Trimming took 6 bases from V and 11 from J, leaving 17 bases between them. This CDR3 spans 13 amino acids. The CDR3 DNA reads TGTGCCAGCAGGGGGGACCCGGGGAGGTTTCAGTACTTC. Residues: CASRGDPGRFQYF.

The chain links TRBV13 to TRBJ2-7; 13 bases agree with TRBD2. This CDR3 is 16 amino acids long. The V segment lost 5 bases and the J segment 5 bases; nucleotides outside the gene matches: 9. Per the germline V gene, CDR1 is PRHDT and CDR2 is FYEKMQ (reference sequence). The CDR3 spells CASSAGLAGAVNEQYF. The DNA of the CDR3 is TGTGCCAGCAGCGCCGGACTAGCGGGAGCGGTCAACGAGCAGTACTTC.

The chain couples TRBV10-2 to TRBJ2-7, with TRBD2 identical over 9 bases. The V gene's germline CDR1 is WSHSY and CDR2 SAAADI. Trimming at V came to 3 bases and at J to 9 bases, leaving 12 bases not matched to a gene. CDR3 length equals 15 residues. The CDR3 nucleotides read TGCGCCAGCAGTGAACCCACTAGCGGGCGCAGAGGGCAGTACTTC. Encoded protein: CASSEPTSGRRGQYF.

This sequence joins TRBV19 and TRBJ2-1; 8 nucleotides agree with TRBD2. V shed 7 bases and J 6 bases; nucleotides not matched to a gene: 11. The CDR3 loop spans 15 amino acids. Looked up from germline, CDR1 is LNHDA and CDR2 is SQIVND (reference sequence). The CDR3 spells CASTLTSGSGNEQFF. The DNA for the CDR3 is TGTGCCAGTACCTTAACTAGCGGAAGTGGCAATGAGCAGTTCTTC.

V and J are TRBV30 and TRBJ2-7; a weak D match, TRBD2 (5 bases). The CDR3 consists of 12 residues. Per the germline V gene, CDR1 is GTSNPN and CDR2 is SVGIG (reference sequence). The germline V and J ends were trimmed by 2 bases and 8 bases, with 13 bases remaining between them. In DNA, the CDR3 is TGTGCCTGGAGTCGCGGGCCCGGCCAGCAGTACTTC. Its protein product is CAWSRGPGQQYF.

The chain combines TRBV7-9 with TRBJ1-2; 9 bases are a match to TRBD1. This CDR3 is built from 12 residues. V was pared by 7 bases and J by 4 bases, with 1 base of the junction left unmatched. Germline V CDR1 and CDR2: SEHNR, FQNEAQ (reference sequence). DNA of the CDR3: TGTGCCAGCACGACAGGGGGCTATGGCTACACCTTC. It codes for CASTTGGYGYTF.

This clone was seen once. This chain links TRBV9 with TRBJ1-1; D gene uncertain. V lost 4 bases and J 3 bases, leaving 10 bases between the germline ends. Germline assignment: CDR1 SGDLS and CDR2 YYNGEE. This CDR3 comprises 13 residues. Written as DNA, the CDR3 is TGTGCCAGCAGCTTCCGTCCCGACACTGAAGCTTTCTTT. As protein: CASSFRPDTEAFF.

As DNA, the CDR3 is TGCAGCGTTGATAGGGGGCTCGGCACCGGGGAGCTGTTTTTT. This codes for CSVDRGLGTGELFF. The genes are TRBV29-1 and TRBJ2-2, with 7 bases fitting TRBD1. V dropped 3 bases and J dropped 4; count of bases not matched to a gene: 5. Germline loops: CDR1 SQVTM, CDR2 ANQGSEA. The CDR3 is 14 amino acids.

The chain is built from TRBV27 and TRBJ1-2; 10 bases are shared with TRBD1. J gave up 2 bases and V 5 bases, and 2 bases lay outside the gene matches. The CDR3 runs to 14 residues. Looked up from germline, CDR1 is MNHEY and CDR2 is SMNVEV (reference sequence). The DNA of the CDR3 is TGTGCCAGCAGTGCGGACAGGGGGAACTATGGCTACACCTTC. This sequence encodes CASSADRGNYGYTF.

This clone was detected once. V gene TRBV6-1 combines with J gene TRBJ1-1; D possibly corresponds to TRBD1 (5 bases). The V end was cut by 6 bases, the J end by 5 bases, with 13 bases between. CDR1 MNHNS and CDR2 SASEGT come from the germline V gene. The CDR3 spans 13 residues. CDR3 sequence: CASSLGGETEAFF. The CDR3 nucleotides read TGTGCCAGCAGCCTGGGGGGTGAGACTGAAGCTTTCTTT.